The 29 T cell receptor beta chains reported below all come from one sample, sequenced in a study of cytomegalovirus exposure and HLA in healthy donors. TCRdb's copy holds only in-frame clones and misses some; the assay was immunoSEQ multiplex PCR. The data show 100,000 or so clones, around nine tenths seen once. Sequencing was done on a sample of PBMCs. The receptors here all came from a woman in her twenties or thirties in good health and CMV-seronegative.

This CDR3 reads CSVQFRGGYTF. In nucleotides, the CDR3 is TGCAGCGTTCAGTTTCGGGGTGGCTACACCTTC. This chain connects TRBV29-1 to TRBJ1-2; no firm D call. The CDR3 extends over 11 amino acids. The ends were cut back, 5 bases at V and 7 bases at J, with 11 bases in the middle. Germline V gives CDR1 SQVTM, CDR2 ANQGSEA.

The J gene is TRBJ2-7, the V gene TRBV11-1; 10 bases match TRBD1. Trimming at V came to 4 bases and at J to 1 base, leaving 4 bases not matched to a gene. The CDR3 loop spans 15 amino acids. Germline assignment: CDR1 SGHAT and CDR2 FQDESV (reference sequence). The CDR3 reads CASSSGQGKSYEQYF. CDR3 nucleotides: TGTGCCAGCAGCTCGGGACAGGGGAAGTCCTACGAGCAGTACTTC.

The sample holds one count of this clone. The rearrangement uses TRBV6-1 and TRBJ2-7; D call uncertain. Germline V gene data show CDR1 as MNHNS and CDR2 as SASEGT. The CDR3 has 12 residues. Trimming cost V 4 bases and J 5 bases, with 9 bases left between them. The CDR3 nucleotides read TGTGCCAGCAGTGTAGTGCCCGACGAGCAGTACTTC. It translates to CASSVVPDEQYF.

The V and J genes are TRBV11-3 and TRBJ2-1; D is undetermined. Germline V gives CDR1 SGHNT, CDR2 YENEEA. CDR3 size: 15 residues. Trimming shortened V by 2 bases and J by 0 bases, and 8 bases separated the two germline ends. The CDR3 loop is CASSLHTSSYNEQFF. DNA of the CDR3: TGTGCCAGCAGCTTACATACGAGCTCCTACAATGAGCAGTTCTTC.

The genes are TRBV9 and TRBJ2-7, with 8 bases fitting TRBD1. The CDR3 consists of 14 residues. V shed 0 bases, J shed 6 bases, and the junction held 5 bases outside the gene matches. The V gene's germline CDR1 is SGDLS and CDR2 YYNGEE. CDR3 nucleotides: TGTGCCAGCAGCGTAGAAGGACAGGGCAGCGAGCAGTACTTC. Its protein product is CASSVEGQGSEQYF.

The rearrangement uses TRBV6-6 and TRBJ1-3; unclear D gene. Between the trimmed V and J ends, which lost 4 bases and 3 bases, there was a span of 7 bases. The length of the CDR3 is 13 residues. Germline V CDR1 and CDR2: MNHNY, SVGAGI (reference sequence). Here the CDR3 DNA reads TGTGCCAGCAGTTCCCAGAATGGAAACACCATATATTTT. It translates to CASSSQNGNTIYF.

The J gene is TRBJ2-2, the V gene TRBV2, with D perhaps TRBD2 (5 bases). V shed 6 bases and J shed 4 bases, with 15 bases lying between them. Germline-derived CDR1 and CDR2 are SNHLY and FYNNEI. This CDR3 has 15 residues. CDR3 bases: TGTGCCAGCAGCTTGAAGACTACGGGCACCGGGGAGCTGTTTTTT. Translated, it gives CASSLKTTGTGELFF. The variable domain in full, completed from reference TRBV2 and TRBJ2-2, reads EPEVTQTPSHQVTQMGQEVILRCVPISNHLYFYWYRQILGQKVEFLVSFYNNEISEKSEIFDDQFSVERPDGSNFTLKIRSTKLEDSAMYFCASSLKTTGTGELFFGEGSRLTVL.

The chain has TRBV27 and TRBJ1-2; no reliable D call. V shed 5 bases and J shed 4 bases, with 14 bases lying between them. CDR3 size: 14 residues. Per germline, CDR1 MNHEY and CDR2 SMNVEV (reference sequence). The CDR3 coding sequence is TGTGCCAGCAGTCTAGCCTCGGACGGCTATGGCTACACCTTC. It yields the protein CASSLASDGYGYTF.

The chain uses TRBV5-1 and TRBJ2-1, with 12 bases fitting TRBD2. The V gene's germline CDR1 is SGHRS and CDR2 YFSETQ. J lost 10 bases, V lost 5 bases, and 10 bases had no gene match. The CDR3 contains 15 residues. CDR3 in DNA: TGCGCCAGCAGAGACCTAGCGGGGGGGCAAAGGGAGCAGTTCTTC. Translating gives CASRDLAGGQREQFF.

J is TRBJ2-2 and V is TRBV29-1; 13 bases match TRBD2. Germline V gene data show CDR1 as SQVTM and CDR2 as ANQGSEA. After removal of 7 bases from V and 4 bases from J, the junction contained 6 bases not matched to a gene. The CDR3 spans 15 residues. CDR3 region: CSAVTSGGPTGELFF. Here the CDR3 DNA reads TGCAGCGCCGTGACTAGCGGGGGGCCCACCGGGGAGCTGTTTTTT.

The chain links TRBV27 to TRBJ2-7; 8 bases align to TRBD2. Germline CDR1 reads MNHEY; CDR2 reads SMNVEV (reference sequence). This CDR3 contains 15 residues. The V gene end was trimmed by 2 bases and the J gene end by 2 bases; junction bases not matched to a gene: 5. The CDR3 DNA is TGTGCCAGCAGTTTACGGGGGGGCGCGACCTACGAGCAGTACTTC. This sequence encodes CASSLRGGATYEQYF.

The chain carries TRBV7-6 and TRBJ2-7; 9 bases line up with TRBD1. V shed 4 bases, J shed 6 bases, and the junction held 4 bases outside the gene matches. Germline loops: CDR1 SGHVS, CDR2 FNYEAQ. This CDR3 spans 13 amino acids. The CDR3 DNA is TGTGCCAGCAGCTGGACAGGGGAAGGCGAGCAGTACTTC. This gives the protein CASSWTGEGEQYF.

The rearrangement links TRBV7-3 to TRBJ1-1; unclear D gene. V lost 6 bases to trimming and J lost 4 bases, with 12 bases between them. From germline, CDR1 is SGHTA and CDR2 FQGTGA. This CDR3 region has 13 residues. The chain's CDR3 is CASSKGSGTEAFF. CDR3 coding DNA: TGTGCCAGCAGTAAAGGTTCAGGCACTGAAGCTTTCTTT. The whole variable domain, filled in from reference TRBV7-3 and TRBJ1-1, reads GAGVSQTPSNKVTEKGKYVELRCDPISGHTALYWYRQSLGQGPEFLIYFQGTGAADDSGLPNDRFFAVRPEGSVSTLKIQRTERGDSAVYLCASSKGSGTEAFFGQGTRLTVV.

The CDR3 DNA follows: TGCGCCAGCAGCCAGGGCAGGGGGATCCAAGAGACCCAGTACTTC. This codes for CASSQGRGIQETQYF. The chain links TRBV4-3 to TRBJ2-5; 7 nucleotides align to TRBD1. The length of the CDR3 is 15 residues. CDR1 is LGHNA and CDR2 is YSLEER in the germline V gene. V lost 3 bases and J lost 1; bases outside the gene matches: 5.

This chain uses TRBV6-1 with TRBJ2-1; D call uncertain. The CDR3 covers 16 residues. CDR1 and CDR2 (germline): MNHNS, SASEGT. Trimming took 1 base from V and 3 from J, leaving 13 bases between them. CDR3 amino acids: CASSEELAGYYNEQFF. In DNA form, the CDR3 reads TGTGCCAGCAGTGAAGAACTGGCAGGCTACTACAATGAGCAGTTCTTC.

This clone showed up just a few times. The chain is built from TRBV7-2 and TRBJ2-5; a weak D match, TRBD1 (6 bases). Germline CDR1 reads SGHTA; CDR2 reads FQGNSA. The CDR3 is 12 amino acids. V lost 3 bases, J lost 5 bases, and 7 bases lay in between. The CDR3 region is CASSLGAETQYF. CDR3 coding DNA: TGTGCCAGCAGCTTGGGGGCGGAGACCCAGTACTTC. Full variable domain (rest looked up from reference TRBV7-2 and TRBJ2-5): GAGVSQSPSNKVTEKGKDVELRCDPISGHTALYWYRQSLGQGLEFLIYFQGNSAPDKSGLPSDRFSAERTGGSVSTLTIQRTQQEDSAVYLCASSLGAETQYFGPGTRLLVL.

The chain carries TRBV7-3 and TRBJ2-1, with D tentatively TRBD2 (5 bases). Germline V gives CDR1 SGHTA, CDR2 FQGTGA. The CDR3 contains 13 residues. Trimming removed 3 bases from V and 9 bases from J, with 12 bases in between. CDR3 sequence reads: CASSFRARGEQFF. The CDR3 DNA sequence: TGTGCCAGCAGCTTTAGAGCCCGGGGTGAGCAGTTCTTC. The full variable domain, its missing parts supplied by reference TRBV7-3 and TRBJ2-1, is GAGVSQTPSNKVTEKGKYVELRCDPISGHTALYWYRQSLGQGPEFLIYFQGTGAADDSGLPNDRFFAVRPEGSVSTLKIQRTERGDSAVYLCASSFRARGEQFFGPGTRLTVL.

The rearrangement links TRBV5-4 to TRBJ1-1; D is unresolved. The CDR3 contains 13 residues. From germline, CDR1 is SGHNT and CDR2 YYREEE (reference sequence). V dropped 0 bases and J dropped 6 bases, with 9 bases sitting between them. Here the CDR3 DNA reads TGTGCCAGCAGCTTGGACCCCGGGGCTGAAGCTTTCTTT. It encodes CASSLDPGAEAFF.

J is TRBJ2-7 and V is TRBV11-2; 11 nucleotides line up with TRBD2. Germline CDR1 is SGHAT and CDR2 is FQNNGV. V shed 3 bases and J 0 bases; nucleotides not matched to a gene: 1. This CDR3 region has 15 residues. DNA of the CDR3: TGTGCCAGCAGCTTGACTAGCGGGATCTCCTACGAGCAGTACTTC. It yields the protein CASSLTSGISYEQYF.

The chain recombines TRBV5-6 with TRBJ2-2, with D maybe TRBD1 (6 bases). This CDR3 contains 16 residues. Germline V gene sequence: CDR1 SGHDT, CDR2 YYEEEE. The V gene lost 0 bases and the J gene lost 6 bases, with 15 bases spanning the gap. CDR3 nucleotide sequence: TGTGCCAGCAGCTTGGGGACTTTACAGGGACCCGGGGAGCTGTTTTTT. Translation gives CASSLGTLQGPGELFF.

The chain has TRBV6-1 and TRBJ1-2; D unclear. Per germline, CDR1 MNHNS and CDR2 SASEGT. V lost 4 bases, J lost 6 bases, and 6 bases lay in between. The CDR3 has 11 residues. In DNA form, the CDR3 reads TGTGCCAGCAGTGCGCGGGATGGCTACACCTTC. Protein sequence: CASSARDGYTF.

The count of this clone is one. The V call is TRBV5-6, the J call TRBJ2-3; TRBD2 matches at 8 bases. From germline, CDR1 is SGHDT and CDR2 YYEEEE. The V and J ends lost 6 bases and 7 bases, in that order; junction bases with no gene match: 13. The CDR3 contains 15 residues. The CDR3 sequence is CASIGGLDGANTQYF. The CDR3 DNA follows: TGTGCCAGCATCGGGGGACTAGATGGGGCCAATACGCAGTATTTT.

The V and J genes are TRBV15 and TRBJ2-7; D may be TRBD2 (5 bases). Germline assignment: CDR1 LNHNV and CDR2 YYDKDF (reference sequence). CDR3 size: 16 residues. V lost 0 bases, J lost 0 bases, and 12 bases lay in between. CDR3 sequence reads: CATSRDPVEDSYEQYF. The CDR3 DNA reads as TGTGCCACCAGCAGAGACCCCGTGGAGGACTCCTACGAGCAGTACTTC.

The V call is TRBV25-1, the J call TRBJ1-4; possible D gene TRBD1, 6 bases. The V gene lost 5 bases and the J gene lost 8 bases, with 21 bases spanning the gap. CDR1 MGHDK and CDR2 SYGVNS come from the germline V gene. This CDR3 region has 16 residues. CDR3 sequence: CASSRSQGLTREKLFF. The CDR3 bases are TGTGCCAGCAGTCGGTCACAGGGTTTGACGAGGGAAAAACTGTTTTTT.

The V call is TRBV28, the J call TRBJ1-1; D may be TRBD1 (6 bases). Deletions cut 2 bases from V and 10 bases from J, with 23 bases between. Germline V CDR1 and CDR2: MDHEN, SYDVKM. There are 16 residues in the CDR3. The CDR3 coding sequence is TGTGCCAGCAGTTTAGGGGCCCCACAGGGCCGCCCGGGAGCTTTCTTT. Protein product: CASSLGAPQGRPGAFF.

For the CDR3, the DNA is TGTGCCAGCTCCAGCGGGGGATCAAGTTACGAGCAGTACTTC. As protein: CASSSGGSSYEQYF. J is TRBJ2-7 and V is TRBV18; TRBD2 matches 8 bases. This CDR3 has 14 residues. Looked up from germline, CDR1 is KGHSH and CDR2 is LQKENI. V was pared by 6 bases and J by 4 bases, with 8 bases of the junction left unmatched.

The chain recombines TRBV5-5 with TRBJ1-2, with D uncertain. Deletions cut 1 base from V and 12 bases from J, with 13 bases between. The CDR3 has 12 amino acids. CDR1 is SGHKS, CDR2 YYEKEE, per germline (reference sequence). CDR3 sequence (DNA): TGTGCCAGCAGCTTGATGTGGAGAGGAGACACCTTC. Its translation is CASSLMWRGDTF. Full variable domain (rest looked up from reference TRBV5-5 and TRBJ1-2): DAGVTQSPTHLIKTRGQQVTLRCSPISGHKSVSWYQQVLGQGPQFIFQYYEKEERGRGNFPDRFSARQFPNYSSELNVNALLLGDSALYLCASSLMWRGDTFGSGTRLTVV.

V gene TRBV7-8 combines with J gene TRBJ2-7; D remains ambiguous. The CDR3 covers 11 residues. Trimming took 5 bases from V and 5 from J, leaving 7 bases between them. Germline CDR1 reads SGHVS; CDR2 reads FQNEAQ. CDR3 sequence: CASSPTHEQYF. CDR3 nucleotide sequence: TGTGCCAGCAGCCCGACTCACGAGCAGTACTTC.

The chain has TRBV7-9 and TRBJ2-3; D unresolved. Looked up from germline, CDR1 is SEHNR and CDR2 is FQNEAQ (reference sequence). This CDR3 contains 13 residues. The V end lost 0 bases, the J end lost 4 bases, and 5 bases lay between the germline ends. CDR3 sequence (DNA): TGTGCCAGCAGCTTAGCGGGCGCAGATACGCAGTATTTT. It specifies CASSLAGADTQYF.